Presented here are 14 T cell receptor beta chains from one specimen sequenced in a study of blood T cell repertoires in COVID-19 (dated by TCRdb to about 2020). The library was prepared using the immunoSEQ multiplex PCR assay. The source is immuneACCESS, and TCRdb retained only in-frame sequences with V and J called. Part of the clones is not carried over; for the studies checked, unresolved V genes explain less than half of this, and the remainder is unexplained. This sample comprises some 110,000 clones, over 55% of them detected only once. The ten top clones hold approximately 0.9% of the sample. The sequenced sample was peripheral blood. The receptors derive from a human donor with acute or convalescent COVID-19. The donor label of this sample is uncertain.

This chain links TRBV13 with TRBJ2-6; 12 nucleotides line up with TRBD1. The CDR3 runs 17 residues. V shed 5 bases, J shed 4 bases, and the junction held 6 bases outside the gene matches. Germline V CDR1 and CDR2: PRHDT, FYEKMQ (reference sequence). CDR3 bases: TGTGCCAGCAGCCTGGGACAGGGGGCGCACGGGGCCAACGTCCTGACTTTC. It is translated as CASSLGQGAHGANVLTF.

This clone was recorded a few times. The chain combines TRBV6-1 with TRBJ2-7, with TRBD1 matching 8 bases. The V gene end was trimmed by 1 base and the J gene end by 7 bases; junction bases not matched to a gene: 9. CDR3 length: 15 amino acids. Germline assignment: CDR1 MNHNS and CDR2 SASEGT. CDR3 residues: CASSEERTGIGEQYV. The CDR3, as DNA: TGTGCCAGCAGTGAAGAGAGGACAGGGATAGGAGAGCAGTACGTC.

The chain is built from TRBV12-3 or TRBV12-4 and TRBJ1-2, with D possibly matching TRBD1 (6 bases). The CDR3 runs to 13 residues. V lost 2 bases and J 8 bases, leaving 12 bases between the germline ends. CDR3 DNA: TGTGCCAGCAGTTTAAGGCCAGGGGAAGGCTACACCTTC. Protein: CASSLRPGEGYTF.

The rearrangement joins TRBV11-3 to TRBJ2-1, with 10 positions matching TRBD2. The CDR3 extends over 15 amino acids. The junction had 8 bases not matched to a gene; V was cut back by 6 bases and J by 6 bases. Germline values: CDR1 SGHNT, CDR2 YENEEA. The CDR3 is CASSLIAGGFNEQFF. The DNA of the CDR3 is TGTGCCAGCAGTCTTATAGCGGGGGGTTTCAATGAGCAGTTCTTC.

The V gene is TRBV11-2, the J gene TRBJ2-7, with a tentative D call TRBD1 (5 bases). Germline assignment: CDR1 SGHAT and CDR2 FQNNGV. The CDR3 sequence is 14 residues long. V lost 5 bases and J lost 1, with 12 bases in between. CDR3 amino acids: CASSPEDRSYEQYV. In DNA, the CDR3 is TGTGCCAGCAGCCCAGAAGACAGATCCTACGAGCAGTACGTC.

The chain links TRBV7-8 to TRBJ2-2; TRBD2 agrees at 7 bases. The germline gives CDR1 SGHVS, CDR2 FQNEAQ. Trimming cost V 3 bases and J 1 base; bases outside gene matches: 5. This CDR3 spans 16 amino acids. CDR3 region: CASSFLAALNTGELFF. Written as DNA, the CDR3 is TGTGCCAGCAGCTTCCTAGCGGCGCTGAACACCGGGGAGCTGTTTTTT.

This clone was seen a handful of times. The V and J genes are TRBV12-5 and TRBJ2-1; the D gene is possibly TRBD2 (5 bases). Germline CDR1 and CDR2: LGHNT and FRNRAP. The CDR3 is 14 amino acids. V dropped 7 bases and J dropped 8 bases, with 18 bases sitting between them. CDR3 sequence (DNA): TGTGCTAGTGCCCCGGACTGGGTCCTCCATGAGCAGTTCTTC. It yields the protein CASAPDWVLHEQFF.

The rearrangement uses TRBV2 and TRBJ2-5; D unresolved. The germline CDR1 and CDR2 sequences are SNHLY and FYNNEI. The CDR3 runs 12 residues. Trimming cost V 3 bases and J 7 bases, with 9 bases left between them. CDR3 protein: CASSDGSGTQYF. CDR3 coding DNA: TGTGCCAGCAGTGATGGTTCAGGGACCCAGTACTTC.

V is TRBV27 and J is TRBJ1-1, with D possibly TRBD1 on 5 matching bases. The V and J ends lost 3 bases and 5 bases respectively, with 19 bases between them. The CDR3 covers 16 residues. The V gene's germline CDR1 is MNHEY and CDR2 SMNVEV (reference sequence). DNA for the CDR3: TGTGCCAGCAGTTTTTGGAGTAAGGGCGGGGGGACTGAAGCTTTCTTT. This translates into CASSFWSKGGGTEAFF.

This clone was counted only a few times. This sequence joins TRBV18 and TRBJ1-3; 9 bases are shared with TRBD1. The V segment lost 5 bases and the J segment 4 bases; nucleotides outside the gene matches: 6. In germline, CDR1 is KGHSH, CDR2 LQKENI. This CDR3 comprises 15 residues. The DNA for the CDR3 is TGTGCCAGCTCATCAGGGACAGGGACCGGAAACACCATATATTTT. It encodes CASSSGTGTGNTIYF.

The sample holds a few counts of this clone. The chain is built from TRBV6-6 and TRBJ2-6; 7 nucleotides align to TRBD2. With V trimmed by 5 bases and J by 4 bases, 11 bases remained unmatched. Germline values: CDR1 MNHNY, CDR2 SVGAGI (reference sequence). The CDR3 has 17 residues. CDR3 in DNA: TGTGCCAGCAGTCCTAGGGAGGGTCCCGCCGGGGCCAACGTCCTGACTTTC. Its protein is CASSPREGPAGANVLTF.

This clone was counted between two and nine times. This chain joins TRBV2 and TRBJ1-6; 12 nucleotides align to TRBD1. From germline, CDR1 is SNHLY and CDR2 FYNNEI. This CDR3 is 17 amino acids long. Trimming removed 3 bases from V and 9 bases from J; junction bases left unmatched: 9. CDR3 loop: CASSDRRGQGASSPLHF. CDR3 coding DNA: TGTGCCAGCAGTGATCGGAGGGGACAGGGGGCAAGTTCACCCCTCCACTTT.

The gene calls are TRBV12-5 and TRBJ1-2; 9 bases map to TRBD1. J was trimmed by 4 bases and V by 4 bases; bases with no gene match: 4. This CDR3 has 14 amino acids. CDR1 is LGHNT, CDR2 FRNRAP, per germline. The CDR3: CASGSGQGLYGYTF. The CDR3 nucleotides read TGTGCTAGTGGTTCCGGACAGGGGCTCTATGGCTACACCTTC.

As for this clone: One end of the junction varies from germline; a read error may be responsible. This chain's CDR3 is CVTSDGTGANYGYTF. CDR3 sequence (DNA): TGTGTCACCAGTGATGGAACAGGGGCCAACTATGGCTACACCTTC. The chain recombines TRBV24-1 with TRBJ1-2; 7 nucleotides line up with TRBD1. This CDR3 is 15 amino acids long. Germline loops: CDR1 KGHDR, CDR2 SFDVKD.